Shown below are 28 T cell receptor beta chains from a single sample sequenced in a study of beta chain features in type 1 diabetes (dated by TCRdb to the late 2010s). The library was built by means of the immunoSEQ multiplex PCR assay. The entire amount of isolated RNA was reverse transcribed using the High Capacity cDNA Reverse Transcription Kit, so the sequenced TCRB transcripts were expressed ones. TCRdb carries this immuneACCESS record with in-frame sequences only. Its versions omit some clonotypes, under half of them owing to an unresolved V gene in the studies checked, with the rest unexplained. The sample includes about 320,000 clones, with approximately 15% observed a single time. The ten biggest clones cover about 6.6% of the sample. Sequences were obtained from central memory CD4+ T cells from blood. The receptors were sampled from a man under 40 in good health.

This clone appeared a few times. The V and J genes are TRBV2 and TRBJ1-1; TRBD1 matches at 11 bases. J gave up 6 bases and V 8 bases, and 14 bases lay outside the gene matches. Germline CDR1 and CDR2: SNHLY and FYNNEI. The CDR3 is 16 residues long. The CDR3 reads CASYGQGASSRAEAFF. As DNA, the CDR3 is TGTGCCAGCTATGGACAGGGGGCTTCTTCGAGGGCTGAAGCTTTCTTT.

This chain uses TRBV7-2 with TRBJ1-1; D perhaps matches TRBD1 (6 bases). The CDR3 consists of 16 residues. Germline lookup yields CDR1 SGHTA and CDR2 FQGNSA. Trimming stripped 5 bases from V and 2 bases from J, with 18 bases between. In nucleotides, the CDR3 is TGTGCCAGCAGCCGCAGACGTCAGGGGAGAAACACTGAAGCTTTCTTT. This translates into CASSRRRQGRNTEAFF.

This clone was seen a handful of times. The junction departs from the called germline gene at one end, perhaps through a read error. This chain uses TRBV7-2 with TRBJ2-1; D unclear. Germline CDR1 and CDR2: SGHTA and FQGNSA. This CDR3 spans 12 amino acids. This chain's CDR3 is CASSPRQVGDVF. CDR3 bases: TGTGCCAGCAGCCCGAGACAAGTTGGGGATGTCTTC.

This clone has only a few counts. V and J are TRBV2 and TRBJ1-1, with no clear D. The germline gives CDR1 SNHLY, CDR2 FYNNEI. Trimming pared 6 bases from V and 5 bases from J, leaving 16 bases between. The CDR3 covers 14 residues. CDR3 bases: TGTGCCAGCAGGGTTATGACACCTGGGACTGAAGCTTTCTTT. Its translation is CASRVMTPGTEAFF.

Points on this clone: A junction end diverges from the germline sequence, so it may reflect a read error. The V and J genes are TRBV7-2 and TRBJ1-1, with D possibly TRBD1 on 6 matching bases. Germline V gene lookup returns CDR1 SGHTA and CDR2 FQGNSA. CDR3 length equals 11 residues. CDR3 in DNA: TGTGCCAGCAGCAGGGACACTGAAGCTTCCTTT. Translated: CASSRDTEASF.

The V gene is TRBV2, the J gene TRBJ2-4, with D uncertain. V was cut by 4 bases and J by 3 bases, with 7 bases left in between. Germline V gives CDR1 SNHLY, CDR2 FYNNEI. This CDR3 spans 13 amino acids. CDR3 sequence (DNA): TGTGCCAGCAGTGGGAGTGTCAAAAACATTCAGTACTTC. This encodes CASSGSVKNIQYF.

J is TRBJ2-3 and V is TRBV7-2; 7 bases map to TRBD1. The CDR3 totals 14 residues. The germline V gene has CDR1 SGHTA and CDR2 FQGNSA. V lost 5 bases to trimming and J lost 2 bases; unmatched junction nucleotides: 4. The DNA for the CDR3 is TGTGCCAGCAGCCCGGACAGGATCACAGATACGCAGTATTTT. It is translated as CASSPDRITDTQYF.

This clone was detected a few times. The rearrangement uses TRBV4-1 and TRBJ1-6, with 7 nucleotides matching TRBD1. CDR1 is MGHRA, CDR2 YSYEKL, per germline. Germline trimming cut 4 bases from V and 4 bases from J; bases unmatched to any gene: 1. CDR3 length: 14 residues. CDR3 nucleotides: TGCGCCAGCAGCCCGGGACAGTATAATTCACCCCTCCACTTT. Its translation is CASSPGQYNSPLHF.

This clone appeared a few times. The chain joins TRBV7-2 to TRBJ2-3, with a possible D match to TRBD2 (6 bases). V was cut by 1 base and J by 0 bases, with 11 bases left in between. CDR1 is SGHTA, CDR2 FQGNSA, per germline. This CDR3 contains 16 residues. This CDR3 is CASSLEVAASTDTQYF. CDR3 nucleotides: TGTGCCAGCAGCTTAGAGGTAGCGGCTAGCACAGATACGCAGTATTTT.

A few counts support this clone. The V gene is TRBV6-5, the J gene TRBJ2-7, with unresolved D. V was shortened by 4 bases and J by 1 base, with 5 bases between the two germline ends. The CDR3 length is 12 residues. Germline CDR1 is MNHEY and CDR2 is SVGAGI. This CDR3 is CASSSLSYEQYF. CDR3 DNA sequence: TGTGCCAGCAGTTCCCTATCCTACGAGCAGTACTTC.

The V gene is TRBV4-3, the J gene TRBJ2-1, with D unclear. Per germline, CDR1 LGHNA and CDR2 YSLEER. V gave up 8 bases and J gave up 0 bases, with 11 bases separating them. This CDR3 is 14 amino acids long. This CDR3 is CASGWVSSYNEQFF. CDR3 in DNA: TGCGCCAGCGGATGGGTGAGCTCCTACAATGAGCAGTTCTTC.

The gene calls are TRBV19 and TRBJ1-2, with D possibly TRBD1 on 5 matching bases. The V and J ends lost 3 bases and 5 bases respectively, with 13 bases between them. Germline CDR1 is LNHDA and CDR2 is SQIVND (reference sequence). CDR3 size: 14 residues. The CDR3 spells CASSINQGEYGYTF. In nucleotides, the CDR3 is TGTGCCAGTAGTATTAACCAGGGAGAGTATGGCTACACCTTC.

This clone has a handful of counts. The V gene is TRBV4-3, the J gene TRBJ2-3, with a weak D call TRBD2 (6 bases). The CDR3 is 16 residues long. V was clipped by 0 bases and J by 3 bases, with 13 bases between them. Per germline, CDR1 LGHNA and CDR2 YSLEER. The CDR3 here is CASSQETSPGTDTQYF. The CDR3 nucleotides read TGCGCCAGCAGCCAAGAAACTAGCCCGGGTACAGATACGCAGTATTTT.

This chain links TRBV19 with TRBJ2-5; 13 bases are a match to TRBD2. This CDR3 comprises 15 residues. Germline V gene lookup returns CDR1 LNHDA and CDR2 SQIVND (reference sequence). After removal of 10 bases from V and 5 bases from J, the junction contained 10 bases not matched to a gene. The CDR3, as DNA: TGTGCCACCCAACTAGCGGGAGGGCCTCTCGAGACCCAGTACTTC. Residues: CATQLAGGPLETQYF.

This chain joins TRBV6-4 and TRBJ2-3; D not certain. The germline V gene encodes CDR1 MRHNA and CDR2 SNTAGT. V was clipped by 4 bases and J by 4 bases, with 12 bases between them. The CDR3 is 14 amino acids. Here the CDR3 reads CASSVPGRPDTQYF. The CDR3 DNA reads as TGTGCCAGCAGTGTCCCGGGCCGCCCAGATACGCAGTATTTT.

Turning to this clone: The identical CDR3 is also encoded by other nucleotide sequences in the sample. This rearrangement joins TRBV27 to TRBJ1-5; D unresolved. Per the germline V gene, CDR1 is MNHEY and CDR2 is SMNVEV (reference sequence). V dropped 5 bases and J dropped 4 bases, with 9 bases sitting between them. This CDR3 is built from 13 residues. The CDR3 nucleotides are TGTGCCAGCAGTCCCTCGGGGAATCAGCCCCAGCATTTT. The encoded protein is CASSPSGNQPQHF.

The chain combines TRBV18 with TRBJ2-3; 10 nucleotides line up with TRBD1. This CDR3 has 15 residues. Germline CDR1 KGHSH, CDR2 LQKENI. The V gene end was trimmed by 4 bases and the J gene end by 2 bases; junction bases not matched to a gene: 3. This CDR3 is CASSLRQGATDTQYF. The CDR3 nucleotides read TGTGCCAGCTCACTCCGACAGGGGGCCACAGATACGCAGTATTTT.

This clone was seen a few times. V usage is TRBV6-1 and J usage is TRBJ1-2; TRBD1 is a possible D gene (5 bases). The CDR3 totals 12 residues. CDR1 is MNHNS, CDR2 SASEGT, per germline. V was cut by 4 bases and J by 6 bases, with 9 bases left in between. The CDR3 region is CASSGSTDGYTF. CDR3 bases: TGTGCCAGCAGTGGTTCGACAGATGGCTACACCTTC.

The CDR3 sequence is CASSYGTGYGQPQHF. CDR3 in DNA: TGTGCCAGCAGTTACGGGACAGGGTATGGTCAGCCCCAGCATTTT. The chain links TRBV6-5 to TRBJ1-5; 9 nucleotides line up with TRBD1. The CDR3 is 15 amino acids. Looked up from germline, CDR1 is MNHEY and CDR2 is SVGAGI. The junction had 5 bases not matched to a gene; V was cut back by 2 bases and J by 6 bases.

This chain links TRBV4-3 with TRBJ2-3, with 10 bases identical to TRBD2. The CDR3 consists of 16 residues. Germline assignment: CDR1 LGHNA and CDR2 YSLEER. With 0 bases clipped from V and 6 bases from J, the junction kept 6 bases outside the gene matches. The CDR3 sequence is CASSQESGGAFDTQYF. CDR3 coding DNA: TGCGCCAGCAGCCAAGAAAGCGGGGGGGCCTTTGATACGCAGTATTTT.

This clone has just a few counts. The rearrangement uses TRBV7-2 and TRBJ1-1; D ambiguous. Germline CDR1 and CDR2: SGHTA and FQGNSA. V was shortened by 0 bases and J by 10 bases, with 15 bases between the two germline ends. This CDR3 comprises 14 residues. The CDR3 loop is CASSLAVTRKGAFF. CDR3 nucleotide sequence: TGTGCCAGCAGCTTAGCGGTGACAAGGAAAGGAGCTTTCTTT.

This clone was counted only a few times. The chain joins TRBV7-2 to TRBJ2-3; tentatively, D is TRBD2 (6 bases). This CDR3 contains 15 residues. V was pared by 5 bases and J by 2 bases, with 14 bases between. CDR1 is SGHTA, CDR2 FQGNSA, per germline. The CDR3: CASSTSFRHTDTQYF. DNA of the CDR3: TGTGCCAGCAGCACTAGCTTTAGGCACACAGATACGCAGTATTTT.

This clone came up a few times. The DNA for the CDR3 is TGTGCCAGCAGTTCGCCGGCGGGGGTAAGCTACGAGCAGTACTTC. Translating gives CASSSPAGVSYEQYF. This chain joins TRBV6-5 and TRBJ2-5; 7 bases align to TRBD2. The end of the DNA aligns better with TRBJ2-7, so the J call may be wrong. This CDR3 spans 15 amino acids. Germline assignment: CDR1 MNHEY and CDR2 SVGAGI.

The chain has TRBV2 and TRBJ1-2; unclear D gene. Trimming shortened V by 8 bases and J by 4 bases, and 8 bases separated the two germline ends. Germline V gene sequence: CDR1 SNHLY, CDR2 FYNNEI. The CDR3 is made up of 11 amino acids. DNA of the CDR3: TGTGCCAGCCAATTCAGCTATGGCTACACCTTC. It specifies CASQFSYGYTF.

V and J are TRBV10-3 and TRBJ2-3; 10 bases line up with TRBD2. Germline V lookup: CDR1 ENHRY, CDR2 SYGVKD. With V trimmed by 3 bases and J by 2 bases, 5 bases remained unmatched. This CDR3 spans 16 amino acids. The CDR3 region is CAISEAGTSVTDTQYF. CDR3 DNA sequence: TGTGCCATCAGTGAAGCCGGGACTAGCGTCACAGATACGCAGTATTTT.

The chain employs TRBV27 and TRBJ2-6, with D maybe TRBD1 (6 bases). The CDR3 has 18 amino acids. Trimming shortened V by 7 bases and J by 0 bases, and 19 bases separated the two germline ends. The germline gives CDR1 MNHEY, CDR2 SMNVEV (reference sequence). The CDR3 spells CASISLGTTSSGANVLTF. For the CDR3, the DNA is TGTGCCAGCATTTCTTTGGGGACAACGAGCTCTGGGGCCAACGTCCTGACTTTC. The complete variable domain, with remaining parts taken from reference TRBV27 and TRBJ2-6, reads EAQVTQNPRYLITVTGKKLTVTCSQNMNHEYMSWYRQDPGLGLRQIYYSMNVEVTDKGDVPEGYKVSRKEKRNFPLILESPSPNQTSLYFCASISLGTTSSGANVLTFGAGSRLTVL.

This clone was recorded a few times. V usage is TRBV15 and J usage is TRBJ1-5, with 7 bases lining up with TRBD1. Germline V CDR1 and CDR2: LNHNV, YYDKDF (reference sequence). The CDR3 loop spans 14 amino acids. J gave up 2 bases and V 9 bases, and 7 bases lay outside the gene matches. Here the CDR3 reads CATRQGTRNQPQHF. CDR3 nucleotides: TGTGCCACAAGACAGGGAACACGCAATCAGCCCCAGCATTTT.

This clone was detected a few times. V is TRBV29-1 and J is TRBJ1-4; D is ambiguous. The V end lost 7 bases, the J end lost 7 bases, and 13 bases lay between the germline ends. Germline V gene lookup returns CDR1 SQVTM and CDR2 ANQGSEA. The CDR3 runs to 12 residues. The CDR3 DNA reads as TGCAGCGCCAGTACCTCTTTTGAAAAACTGTTTTTT. Translation: CSASTSFEKLFF.